This record looks at one T cell receptor (beta chain) sequence and its context. This clone was seen once. Its binding antigen is unknown. Base qualities are not at hand, and no much larger clone is one base apart. This sample stems from a study of CD8+ T cells in alopecia areata (dated by TCRdb to 2016 to 2019). With regard to the full study: The treated patients took part in an open-label pilot trial in which moderate-to-severe alopecia areata was treated with oral tofacitinib at 5 to 10 mg twice daily. Tofacitinib was given for 6 to 18 months, followed by 6 months of follow-up off drug to assess delayed response and recurrence. Scalp clonality was compared across normal scalp (n=4), patchy alopecia areata scalp (n=8), and alopecia totalis/universalis scalp (n=8). In humans, TCRbeta sequencing was performed on scalp tissue and on sorted CD4+ and CD8+ peripheral blood T cells from healthy controls and from patients with patchy or totalis/universalis alopecia areata. RNA came from the PAXgene miRNA kit for fixed scalp, the miRNeasy kit for PBMCs, and the RNeasy kit for mouse skin. TCRbeta CDR3 regions were amplified by immunoSEQ multiplex PCR using 35 Vbeta forward and 13 Jbeta reverse primers. Tofacitinib-treated patients had biopsies at baseline and at 4 and 24 weeks of treatment, with a later scalp biopsy in several patients. For the treated patients, the SALT score, which quantifies what percentage of scalp surface area is affected, served as the measure of disease severity. The study used high-throughput TCRbeta sequencing to examine T cell clonal expansion in alopecia areata, in both the C3H/HeJ mouse model and human patients.

The time point label, as the study defines it: about 25 weeks on oral tofacitinib. The sample's treatment or condition label, in plain terms: oral pan-JAK inhibitor, 5-10 mg twice daily. Lesional scalp punch biopsies and peripheral blood were obtained from alopecia areata patients. PBMCs were isolated by density centrifugation and stained for CD3, CD4 and CD8, after which CD4+ and CD8+ T cells were sorted on a FACSAria. Broader findings and caveats from the paper: Unlike mouse skin, where gammadelta T cells dominate, normal human skin contains resident alphabeta T cells that get sequenced too, which complicates analysis of the scalp TCR repertoire. Higher clonality and more expanded CD8+ clones were observed in lesional scalp than in normal scalp, particularly in alopecia totalis/universalis, a finding suggestive of antigenic drive. Tofacitinib significantly decreased scalp clonality and the number of expanded CD8+ clones among the top 100 scalp clones. Because the treated cohort was small and had just a single nonresponder, larger studies are needed to establish links between baseline CD8+ expansion and response. TCR sequences shared between patients were less clear than in mice, possibly partly because of HLA diversity in the patient population. During tofacitinib treatment, many expanded lesional clones remained in scalp and blood, and this persistence may partly explain relapse after treatment is stopped.

The library was generated by the immunoSEQ multiplex PCR assay. RNA was extracted from all samples and reverse transcribed into cDNA, which served as template for TCR sequencing. SuperScript III was used to make first-strand cDNA, primed with a 2:1 mix of oligo-dT and random hexamers. Amplification bias was assessed with a synthetic immune receptor repertoire, and residual bias was removed computationally. Per the authors' processing: Raw reads were preprocessed for error removal, and CDR3 was defined according to IMGT conventions as running from the conserved cysteine to phenylalanine. Clonality was calculated as 1 minus Shannon entropy normalized by log2 of the number of productive unique TCRs. CD4 or CD8 identity of scalp clones was inferred by cross-referencing scalp TCRbeta sequences with sorted blood CD4 and CD8 repertoires. In its TCRdb copy, this immuneACCESS table keeps in-frame sequences only and misses some clones. Where compared with another copy, unresolved V genes explain less than half of these, and the others have no known cause. V and J calls plus clone size are reproduced from that table; the DNA served to infer D and trimming. Present in this sample are roughly 120,000 clones, about three fifths of which were seen just once. Of the sample, 9% to 15% falls within the top ten clones.

This material consisted of CD8+ T cells sorted from blood, taken at week 24, from a patient treated with tofacitinib. The sequence derives from a human donor with alopecia areata.

Here the CDR3 is given as CASRATYNTDTQYF. The DNA is as follows: TGTGCCAGCAGAGCAACTTATAACACAGATACGCAGTATTTT. The rearrangement combines TRBV7-8 with TRBJ2-3; a confident D gene designation cannot be given. The germline V gene provides CDR1 SGHVS and CDR2 FQNEAQ. Its CDR3 holds 14 amino acids, cysteine through phenylalanine. Only the CDR3 portion is preserved as DNA: 42 bases, with reading frame beginning at the first base. Trimming costs V 6 bases and J 2 bases, and their ends lie 12 bases apart. When the CDR3 is completed using the reference TRBV7-8 and TRBJ2-3 genes on either side, the full variable domain is GAGVSQSPRYKVAKRGQDVALRCDPISGHVSLFWYQQALGQGPEFLTYFQNEAQLDKSGLPSDRFFAERPEGSVSTLKIQRTQQEDSAVYLCASRATYNTDTQYFGPGTRLTVL.